This T cell receptor (beta chain) is from a study of human T cells and chemical hapten exposure. Study information: The study sensitized with 2% DPC on a 2 cm by 2 cm patch of upper inner arm skin.

Time point denoted: patch test 3, about 24 weeks after DPC sensitization. Sample treatment: therapeutic diphenylcyclopropenone sensitization with weekly scalp DPC. Patch tests were applied only after blood draws. Unfractionated whole blood was the source from which total RNA was extracted. Each CDR3 protein gets one entry after TCRdb re-called the RACE reads with MiXCR. This table has tens of thousands of distinct CDR3 sequences, around 10% appearing once. V shed 7 bases and J shed 2 bases, with 13 bases lying between them. This CDR3 comprises 14 residues. CDR1 MDHEN and CDR2 SYDVKM come from the germline V gene. This clonotype was seen ten or more times.

This TCR was sampled from a woman aged 50 to 65 with alopecia areata. Some clones in this sample may be carry-over from other donors' samples. Sequencing was performed on whole blood, taken in connection with sensitization to the hapten diphenylcyclopropenone (DPC). The chain is built from TRBV28 and TRBJ2-3; D uncertain. This chain's CDR3 is CASISRDVTDTQYF. The DNA of the CDR3 is TGTGCCAGCATTTCCAGAGACGTCACAGATACGCAGTATTTT.